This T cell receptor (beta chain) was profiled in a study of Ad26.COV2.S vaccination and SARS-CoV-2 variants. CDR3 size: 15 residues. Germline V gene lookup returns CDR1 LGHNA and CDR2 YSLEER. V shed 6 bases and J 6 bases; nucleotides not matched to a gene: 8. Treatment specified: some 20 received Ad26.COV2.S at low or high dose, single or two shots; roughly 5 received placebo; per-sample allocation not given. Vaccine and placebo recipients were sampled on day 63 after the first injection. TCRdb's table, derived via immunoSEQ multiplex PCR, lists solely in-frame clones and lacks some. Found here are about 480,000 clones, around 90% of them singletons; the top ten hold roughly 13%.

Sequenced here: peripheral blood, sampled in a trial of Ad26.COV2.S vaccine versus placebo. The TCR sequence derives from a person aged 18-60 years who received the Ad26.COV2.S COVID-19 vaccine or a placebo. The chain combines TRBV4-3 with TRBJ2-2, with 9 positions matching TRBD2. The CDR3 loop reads CASSQNSGSSGELFF. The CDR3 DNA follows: TGCGCCAGCAGTCAAAATAGCGGGAGTTCCGGGGAGCTGTTTTTT.